This passage covers 19 T cell receptor beta chains from one sample sequenced in a study of cytomegalovirus exposure and HLA in healthy donors. The PCR employed 60 Vbeta primers together with 13 Jbeta primers. Libraries were prepared by immunoSEQ multiplex PCR; TCRdb keeps only in-frame clonotypes and omits some of them. The sample data list tens of thousands of clones. Sequencing was done on a sample of PBMCs. The receptors derive from a girl aged 5-17 years in good health and CMV-seropositive.

The V call is TRBV11-2, the J call TRBJ1-1; unclear D gene. The ends were cut back, 5 bases at V and 5 bases at J, with 12 bases in the middle. CDR1 and CDR2 (germline): SGHAT, FQNNGV. The CDR3 covers 13 residues. CDR3 nucleotide sequence: TGTGCCAGCAGCCCCCGTCCCGGGACTGAAGCTTTCTTT. Protein: CASSPRPGTEAFF.

The rearrangement joins TRBV6-5 to TRBJ1-6; D remains unclear. Trimming took 4 bases from V and 2 from J, leaving 12 bases between them. There are 16 residues in the CDR3. CDR1 MNHEY and CDR2 SVGAGI come from the germline V gene. Here the CDR3 reads CASSSETEAYNSPLHF. The CDR3 nucleotides read TGTGCCAGCAGTTCGGAAACAGAAGCCTATAATTCACCCCTCCACTTT.

The chain carries TRBV9 and TRBJ2-3, with a weak D call TRBD2 (5 bases). Germline V lookup: CDR1 SGDLS, CDR2 YYNGEE. V was pared by 6 bases and J by 2 bases, with 7 bases between. This CDR3 has 12 amino acids. CDR3 in DNA: TGTGCCAGCACCGGGGACACAGATACGCAGTATTTT. It is translated as CASTGDTDTQYF.

This chain joins TRBV5-4 and TRBJ2-1, with 9 positions matching TRBD2. The CDR3 spans 14 residues. Germline assignment: CDR1 SGHNT and CDR2 YYREEE (reference sequence). J was trimmed by 6 bases and V by 8 bases; bases with no gene match: 9. CDR3 sequence (DNA): TGTGCCAGTTATCCGGGACTAGCTGGCAATGAGCAGTTCTTC. Translation: CASYPGLAGNEQFF.

The chain recombines TRBV11-2 with TRBJ2-1; 9 bases match TRBD2. This CDR3 contains 15 residues. The V segment lost 5 bases and the J segment 7 bases; nucleotides outside the gene matches: 9. Germline lookup yields CDR1 SGHAT and CDR2 FQNNGV. Here the CDR3 DNA reads TGTGCCAGCAGCCTCGGGAGGCTAGCGGGGAATGAGCAGTTCTTC. It specifies CASSLGRLAGNEQFF.

Regarding this clone: One junction end disagrees with the germline gene, perhaps due to a read error. The rearrangement links TRBV7-9 to TRBJ2-1, with 9 bases identical to TRBD2. Per germline, CDR1 SEHNR and CDR2 FQNEAQ (reference sequence). The CDR3 extends over 19 amino acids. The CDR3 is CASSPPGVGGGASDNEQFF. In DNA form, the CDR3 reads TGTGCCAGCAGCCCTCCGGGGGTTGGCGGGGGGGCCTCCGACAATGAGCAGTTCTTC.

The gene calls are TRBV6-5 and TRBJ1-2, with D possibly being TRBD1 (6 bases). V gave up 0 bases and J gave up 7 bases, with 15 bases separating them. This CDR3 comprises 15 residues. CDR1 and CDR2 (germline): MNHEY, SVGAGI. CDR3 in DNA: TGTGCCAGCAGTTACTCGAACCAGGGGTCGGCTGGCTACACCTTC. Translated, it gives CASSYSNQGSAGYTF.

The rearrangement joins TRBV13 to TRBJ2-7; a possible D gene is TRBD1 (6 bases). CDR3 size: 15 residues. V was clipped by 5 bases and J by 2 bases, with 16 bases between them. Per the germline V gene, CDR1 is PRHDT and CDR2 is FYEKMQ (reference sequence). This CDR3 is CASSVLLGQTYEQYF. CDR3 DNA sequence: TGTGCCAGCAGCGTACTCCTTGGACAGACCTACGAGCAGTACTTC.

The CDR3 here is CAISGGGVTYEQYV. The CDR3 DNA follows: TGTGCCATCAGTGGCGGGGGGGTTACCTACGAGCAGTACGTC. The genes are TRBV10-3 and TRBJ2-7; 9 nucleotides line up with TRBD2. Germline CDR1 is ENHRY and CDR2 is SYGVKD. The CDR3 is made up of 14 amino acids. V lost 4 bases and J lost 2; bases outside the gene matches: 3.

The rearrangement links TRBV28 to TRBJ1-1; TRBD1 aligns across 9 bases. The CDR3 runs 15 residues. The V gene end was trimmed by 6 bases and the J gene end by 3 bases; junction bases not matched to a gene: 8. Germline V gene sequence: CDR1 MDHEN, CDR2 SYDVKM. CDR3 nucleotides: TGTGCCAGCAGCCGAAAACAGGGGGCTTACACTGAAGCTTTCTTT. Residues: CASSRKQGAYTEAFF. Filled out from reference TRBV28 and TRBJ1-1, the complete variable domain reads DVKVTQSSRYLVKRTGEKVFLECVQDMDHENMFWYRQDPGLGLRLIYFSYDVKMKEKGDIPEGYSVSREKKERFSLILESASTNQTSMYLCASSRKQGAYTEAFFGQGTRLTVV.

V and J are TRBV4-1 and TRBJ1-3; the D gene is possibly TRBD1 (6 bases). Germline lookup yields CDR1 MGHRA and CDR2 YSYEKL. CDR3 length: 16 amino acids. V shed 4 bases and J shed 0 bases, with 13 bases lying between them. The CDR3 loop is CASSLVTGNSGNTIYF. For the CDR3, the DNA is TGCGCCAGCAGCCTCGTGACAGGCAACTCTGGAAACACCATATATTTT.

The gene calls are TRBV7-9 and TRBJ2-3; TRBD2 might be the D (5 bases). V was cut by 1 base and J by 2 bases, with 10 bases left in between. The CDR3 has 15 amino acids. The germline CDR1 and CDR2 sequences are SEHNR and FQNEAQ (reference sequence). The CDR3 region has the DNA TGTGCCAGCAGCTTAGTATCTAGCCACACAGATACGCAGTATTTT. It encodes CASSLVSSHTDTQYF.

This chain uses TRBV5-6 with TRBJ1-2, with D hard to call. This CDR3 spans 15 amino acids. V lost 1 base to trimming and J lost 2 bases, with 12 bases between them. Germline V gene sequence: CDR1 SGHDT, CDR2 YYEEEE. The CDR3 loop is CASSLNTGKNYGYTF. DNA of the CDR3: TGTGCCAGCAGCTTGAACACCGGGAAGAACTATGGCTACACCTTC.

The genes are TRBV7-3 and TRBJ2-5; TRBD2 is a possible D gene (6 bases). The germline V gene has CDR1 SGHTA and CDR2 FQGTGA. The V end lost 5 bases, the J end lost 5 bases, and 18 bases lay between the germline ends. This CDR3 region has 15 residues. The CDR3 reads CASSPTRGNRETQYF. CDR3 nucleotides: TGTGCCAGCAGCCCTACACGGGGGAATCGGGAGACCCAGTACTTC. Full variable domain (missing parts from reference TRBV7-3 and TRBJ2-5): GAGVSQTPSNKVTEKGKYVELRCDPISGHTALYWYRQSLGQGPEFLIYFQGTGAADDSGLPNDRFFAVRPEGSVSTLKIQRTERGDSAVYLCASSPTRGNRETQYFGPGTRLLVL.

The chain links TRBV4-3 to TRBJ1-2; weak D call: TRBD1 (5 bases). The germline CDR1 and CDR2 sequences are LGHNA and YSLEER. The CDR3 totals 16 residues. V was trimmed by 0 bases and J by 4 bases, leaving 15 bases between them. This CDR3 is CASSQEGLGIGYGYTF. The CDR3 bases are TGCGCCAGCAGCCAAGAGGGGCTGGGAATCGGCTATGGCTACACCTTC.

The V and J genes are TRBV4-1 and TRBJ1-5, with 9 bases identical to TRBD1. This CDR3 comprises 17 residues. Trimming cost V 3 bases and J 4 bases; bases outside gene matches: 10. The germline CDR1 and CDR2 sequences are MGHRA and YSYEKL. CDR3 amino acids: CASSHVSGTGTNQPQHF. The CDR3 nucleotides are TGCGCCAGCAGCCATGTTTCCGGGACAGGGACAAATCAGCCCCAGCATTTT.

This sequence joins TRBV19 and TRBJ1-3; possible D gene TRBD1, 6 bases. The ends were cut back, 5 bases at V and 5 bases at J, with 16 bases in the middle. Germline V lookup: CDR1 LNHDA, CDR2 SQIVND (reference sequence). This CDR3 is 15 amino acids long. CDR3 sequence reads: CASSREDQGRNTIYF. The CDR3 DNA sequence: TGTGCCAGTAGTCGCGAGGACCAGGGGAGAAACACCATATATTTT.

The chain combines TRBV19 with TRBJ1-1; TRBD1 is a possible D gene (5 bases). Germline values: CDR1 LNHDA, CDR2 SQIVND (reference sequence). The CDR3 spans 17 residues. The V gene lost 0 bases and the J gene lost 6 bases, with 20 bases spanning the gap. The CDR3 spells CASSIEITGGSRPEAFF. Here the CDR3 DNA reads TGTGCCAGTAGTATAGAGATAACGGGGGGATCTAGGCCTGAAGCTTTCTTT.

The genes are TRBV19 and TRBJ2-3; tentative D call: TRBD1 (5 bases). V lost 6 bases, J lost 11 bases, and 15 bases lay in between. This CDR3 is built from 12 residues. Germline V gene sequence: CDR1 LNHDA, CDR2 SQIVND (reference sequence). This CDR3 reads CASRPRLRGQYF. The CDR3, as DNA: TGTGCCAGTAGGCCCCGCTTAAGGGGGCAGTATTTT.